This TCR beta chain was sequenced in a study of CD8 T cells in ankylosing spondylitis. Study conclusions and caveats: Earlier reports found some motif variants in synovial fluid and blood in reactive arthritis.

The CDR3 totals 14 residues. Trimming shortened V by 0 bases and J by 4 bases, and 11 bases separated the two germline ends. CDR1 is SGHRS and CDR2 is YFSETQ in the germline V gene. This clonotype was seen ten or more times. Its antigen is still unknown. One entry per CDR3 protein, called by TCRdb with MiXCR from the 5' RACE reads. Seen here are tens of thousands of distinct CDR3 sequences, approximately 7.1% observed once, and the top ten hold over 9.5%. The sequenced material came from blood, either unsorted or a sorted T cell fraction (not recorded which). This receptor was taken from a male donor with ankylosing spondylitis or in good health (not recorded which). The chain uses TRBV5-1 and TRBJ2-7; a possible D gene is TRBD1 (5 bases). The DNA for the CDR3 is TGCGCCAGCAGCTTGGAGCAGGGTACGTACGAGCAGTACTTC. Translation: CASSLEQGTYEQYF. Complete variable domain (other parts from reference TRBV5-1 and TRBJ2-7): KAGVTQTPRYLIKTRGQQVTLSCSPISGHRSVSWYQQTPGQGLQFLFEYFSETQRNKGNFPGRFSGRQFSNSRSEMNVSTLELGDSALYLCASSLEQGTYEQYFGPGTRLTVT.